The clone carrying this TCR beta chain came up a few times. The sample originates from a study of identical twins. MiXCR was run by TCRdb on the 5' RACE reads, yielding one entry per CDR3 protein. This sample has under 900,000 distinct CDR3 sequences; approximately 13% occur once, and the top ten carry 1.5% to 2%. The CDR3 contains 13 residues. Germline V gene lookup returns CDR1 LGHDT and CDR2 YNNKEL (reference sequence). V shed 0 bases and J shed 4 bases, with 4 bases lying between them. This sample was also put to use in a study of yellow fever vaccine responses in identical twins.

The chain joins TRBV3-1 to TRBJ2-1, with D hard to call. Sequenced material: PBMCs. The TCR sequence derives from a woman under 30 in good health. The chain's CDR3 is CASSQEVYNEQFF. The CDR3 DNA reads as TGTGCCAGCAGCCAAGAAGTGTACAATGAGCAGTTCTTC.